This T cell receptor beta chain was obtained from a study of cytomegalovirus exposure and HLA in healthy donors. Across the whole study: Genetic ancestry analysis placed over 75% of the roughly 400 donors that were genotyped in the Caucasian-associated cluster.

The PCR was carried out with 60 Vbeta primers and 13 Jbeta primers. The table came from immunoSEQ multiplex PCR; TCRdb's copy has only in-frame clones and leaves some out. This sample's table has some 150,000 clones. The CDR3 totals 14 residues. Germline assignment: CDR1 SGHNT and CDR2 YYREEE (reference sequence). V dropped 0 bases and J dropped 7 bases, with 10 bases sitting between them. The genes are TRBV5-4 and TRBJ2-2, with D possibly matching TRBD1 (5 bases). Specimen: PBMCs. This TCR was sampled from a woman aged 18 to 35 in good health and CMV-seronegative. The CDR3 sequence is CASSLDPRDGELFF. CDR3 nucleotide sequence: TGTGCCAGCAGCTTGGATCCCAGGGACGGGGAGCTGTTTTTT.